The present T cell receptor beta chain was sequenced within a study of cytomegalovirus exposure and HLA in healthy donors. Study as a whole: It was reported in a later analysis that the 90 to 150 validation repertoires used the same platform as the roughly 670 first-cohort repertoires.

Study-wide results and limits: That first-cohort TCR clusters tended to co-occur in the 95 to 150 validation repertoires was found in a later analysis. The study recorded some 160 TCR beta chains that were cytomegalovirus-associated.

A remark on this clone: Its antigen is still unknown.

Libraries were prepared by immunoSEQ multiplex PCR; TCRdb keeps only in-frame clonotypes and omits some of them. The sample carries 200,000 or so clones, 84% recorded once. The V gene's germline CDR1 is LNHDA and CDR2 SQIVND (reference sequence). V lost 1 base, J lost 5 bases, and 5 bases stayed unmatched. This CDR3 has 15 residues. This TCR was sampled from a young man in good health and CMV-seropositive. The V call is TRBV19, the J call TRBJ2-1; 7 bases align to TRBD2. Sequenced: PBMCs. CDR3 sequence: CASSIGEGLNNEQFF. CDR3 in DNA: TGTGCCAGTAGTATAGGGGAGGGCCTGAACAATGAGCAGTTCTTC. Variable domain in full (rest from reference TRBV19 and TRBJ2-1): DGGITQSPKYLFRKEGQNVTLSCEQNLNHDAMYWYRQDPGQGLRLIYYSQIVNDFQKGDIAEGYSVSREKKESFPLTVTSAQKNPTAFYLCASSIGEGLNNEQFFGPGTRLTVL.